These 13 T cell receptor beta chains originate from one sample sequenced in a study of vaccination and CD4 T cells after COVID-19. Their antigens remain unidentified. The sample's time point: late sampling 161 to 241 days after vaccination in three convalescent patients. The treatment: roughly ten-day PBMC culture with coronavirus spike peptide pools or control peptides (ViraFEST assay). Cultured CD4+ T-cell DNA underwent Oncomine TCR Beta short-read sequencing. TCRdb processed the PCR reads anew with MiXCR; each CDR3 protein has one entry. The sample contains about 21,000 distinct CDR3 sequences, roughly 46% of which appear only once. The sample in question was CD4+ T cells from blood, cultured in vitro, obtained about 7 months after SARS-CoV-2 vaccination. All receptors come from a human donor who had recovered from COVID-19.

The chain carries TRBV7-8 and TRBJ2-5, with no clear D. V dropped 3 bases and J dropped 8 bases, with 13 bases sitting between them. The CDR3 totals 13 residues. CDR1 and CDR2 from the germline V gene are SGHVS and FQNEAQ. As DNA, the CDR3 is TGTGCCAGCAGCTTGTTAGAGTGGAGAACCCAGTACTTC. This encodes CASSLLEWRTQYF.

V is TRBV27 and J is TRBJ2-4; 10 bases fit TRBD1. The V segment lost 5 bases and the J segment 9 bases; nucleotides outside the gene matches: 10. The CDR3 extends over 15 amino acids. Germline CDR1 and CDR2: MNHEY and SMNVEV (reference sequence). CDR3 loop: CASSSYRDRGSIQYF. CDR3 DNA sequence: TGTGCCAGCAGTAGTTACCGGGACAGGGGATCCATTCAGTACTTC.

CDR3 sequence reads: CASGAGGAYNEQFF. CDR3 bases: TGTGCCAGCGGGGCGGGAGGCGCTTACAATGAGCAGTTCTTC. J is TRBJ2-1 and V is TRBV11-3; 8 bases match TRBD2. V dropped 8 bases and J dropped 4; count of bases not matched to a gene: 7. CDR1 and CDR2 (germline): SGHNT, YENEEA. CDR3 length: 14 residues.

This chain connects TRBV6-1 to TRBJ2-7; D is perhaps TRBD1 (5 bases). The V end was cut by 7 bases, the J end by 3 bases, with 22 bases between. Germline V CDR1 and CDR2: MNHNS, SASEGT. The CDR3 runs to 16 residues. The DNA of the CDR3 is TGTGCCAGCACCGAGCTCATGAGGACATCCCTCTACGAGCAGTACTTC. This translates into CASTELMRTSLYEQYF.

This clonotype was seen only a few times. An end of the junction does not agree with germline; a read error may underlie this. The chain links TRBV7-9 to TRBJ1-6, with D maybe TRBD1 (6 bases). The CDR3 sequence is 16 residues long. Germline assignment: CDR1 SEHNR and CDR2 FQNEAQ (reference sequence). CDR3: CASRLGPGQRNSPLHF. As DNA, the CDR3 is TGTGCCAGCAGGTTAGGGCCTGGACAGCGTAATTCACCCCTCCACTTT.

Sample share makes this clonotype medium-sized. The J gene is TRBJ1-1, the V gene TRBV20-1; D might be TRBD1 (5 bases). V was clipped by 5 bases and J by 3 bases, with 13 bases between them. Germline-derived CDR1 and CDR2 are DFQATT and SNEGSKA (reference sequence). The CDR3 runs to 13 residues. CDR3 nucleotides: TGCAGTGCTCCTGGGGCCGGACACACTGAAGCTTTCTTT. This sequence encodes CSAPGAGHTEAFF.

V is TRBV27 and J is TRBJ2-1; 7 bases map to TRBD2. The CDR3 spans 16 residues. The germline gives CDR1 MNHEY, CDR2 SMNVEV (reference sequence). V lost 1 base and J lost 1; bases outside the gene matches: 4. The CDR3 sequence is CASSLLSAGSYNEQFF. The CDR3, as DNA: TGTGCCAGCAGTTTATTATCAGCGGGATCCTACAATGAGCAGTTCTTC.

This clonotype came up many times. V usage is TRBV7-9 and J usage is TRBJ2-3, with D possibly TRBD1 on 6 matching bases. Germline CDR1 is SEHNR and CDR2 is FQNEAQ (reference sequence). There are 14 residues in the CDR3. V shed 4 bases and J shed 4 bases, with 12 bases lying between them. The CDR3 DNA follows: TGTGCCAGCAGCTCCGGGACATCCGCAGATACGCAGTATTTT. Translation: CASSSGTSADTQYF. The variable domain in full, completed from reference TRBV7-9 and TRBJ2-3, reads DTGVSQNPRHKITKRGQNVTFRCDPISEHNRLYWYRQTLGQGPEFLTYFQNEAQLEKSRLLSDRFSAERPKGSFSTLEIQRTEQGDSAMYLCASSSGTSADTQYFGPGTRLTVL.

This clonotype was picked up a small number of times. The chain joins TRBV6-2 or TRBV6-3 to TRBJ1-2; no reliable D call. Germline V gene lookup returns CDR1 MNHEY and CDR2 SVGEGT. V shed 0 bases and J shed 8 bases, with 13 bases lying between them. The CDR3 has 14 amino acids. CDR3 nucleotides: TGTGCCAGCAGTTACTCAAGGGAATCGGAAGGCTACACCTTC. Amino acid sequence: CASSYSRESEGYTF.

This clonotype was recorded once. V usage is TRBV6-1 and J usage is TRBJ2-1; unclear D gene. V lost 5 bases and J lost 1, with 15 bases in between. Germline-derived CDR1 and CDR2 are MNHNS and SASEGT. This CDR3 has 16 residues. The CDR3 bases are TGTGCCAGCAGTATCCGGACGGCCAATTCCTACAATGAGCAGTTCTTC. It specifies CASSIRTANSYNEQFF.

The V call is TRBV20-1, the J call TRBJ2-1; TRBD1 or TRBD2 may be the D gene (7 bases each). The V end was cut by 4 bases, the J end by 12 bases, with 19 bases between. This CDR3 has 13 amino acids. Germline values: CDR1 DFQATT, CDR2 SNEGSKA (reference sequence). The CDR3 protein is CSATGLGGLGQFF. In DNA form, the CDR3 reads TGCAGTGCTACCGGACTAGGGGGCCTGGGGCAGTTCTTC.

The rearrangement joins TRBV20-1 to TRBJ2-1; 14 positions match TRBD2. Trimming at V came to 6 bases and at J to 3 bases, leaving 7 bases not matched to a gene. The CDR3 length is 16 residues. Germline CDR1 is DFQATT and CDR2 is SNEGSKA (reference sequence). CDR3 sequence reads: CSALGLAGENYNEQFF. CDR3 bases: TGCAGTGCCCTGGGACTAGCGGGAGAGAACTACAATGAGCAGTTCTTC.

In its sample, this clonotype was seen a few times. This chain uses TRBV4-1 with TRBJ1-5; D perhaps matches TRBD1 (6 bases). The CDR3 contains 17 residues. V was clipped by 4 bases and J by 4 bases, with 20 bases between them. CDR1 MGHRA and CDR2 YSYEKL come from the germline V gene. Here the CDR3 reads CASSLRTGNLRNQPQHF. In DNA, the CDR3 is TGCGCCAGCAGCCTGCGAACAGGGAACCTTAGGAATCAGCCCCAGCATTTT.